This T cell receptor (beta chain) originates from a study of cytomegalovirus exposure and HLA in healthy donors. General study findings and limits: Certain sequence variants were highly shared and formed a cluster, and this cluster was likely a sequencing artifact. An Asian-associated ancestry cluster reportedly showed fewer N-insertions than the approximately 690-donor mean in a later analysis.

The CDR3 runs to 16 residues. Trimming removed 1 base from V and 4 bases from J; junction bases left unmatched: 2. Germline CDR1 and CDR2: LNHNV and YYDKDF (reference sequence). Both 60 Vbeta primers and 13 Jbeta primers went into the PCR. Profiled with immunoSEQ multiplex PCR; TCRdb holds only in-frame clones, not every one. The sample includes around 190,000 clones, approximately 80% of them seen just once. On this clone itself: The antigen is unknown.

This sequence joins TRBV15 and TRBJ2-5; 14 positions agree with TRBD2. This receptor was identified in a woman aged 30 to 39 in good health and CMV-seronegative. The sample was PBMCs. The CDR3, as DNA: TGTGCCACCAGCAGAGGACTAGCGGGGGGGCGAGAGACCCAGTACTTC. This sequence encodes CATSRGLAGGRETQYF.